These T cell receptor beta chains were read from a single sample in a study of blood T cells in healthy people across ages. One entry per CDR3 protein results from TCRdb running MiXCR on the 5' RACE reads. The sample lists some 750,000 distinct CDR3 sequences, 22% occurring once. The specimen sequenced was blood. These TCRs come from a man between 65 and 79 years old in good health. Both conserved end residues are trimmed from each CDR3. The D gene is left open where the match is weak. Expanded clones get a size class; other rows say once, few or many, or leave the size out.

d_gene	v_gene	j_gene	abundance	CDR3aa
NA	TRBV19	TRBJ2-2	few	ASSTSGNTGELF
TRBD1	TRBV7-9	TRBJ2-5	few	ASSHRGQKETQY
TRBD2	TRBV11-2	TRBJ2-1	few	ASSLDLAGGPF
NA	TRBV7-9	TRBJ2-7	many	ASSPTMAEQY
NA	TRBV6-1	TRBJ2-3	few	ASSNTADTQY
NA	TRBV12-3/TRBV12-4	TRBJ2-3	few	ASSLEGASDTQY
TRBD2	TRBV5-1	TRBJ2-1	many	ASSLATVAGIVGNEQF
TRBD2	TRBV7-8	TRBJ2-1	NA	ASSAPGLAGPRNNEQF
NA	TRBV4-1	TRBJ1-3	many	ASSHGWETGNTIY
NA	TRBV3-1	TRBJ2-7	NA	ASSRLRSSYEQY
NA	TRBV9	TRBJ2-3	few	ASSVVSGGTDTQY
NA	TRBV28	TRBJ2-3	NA	ASRPGQDTQY
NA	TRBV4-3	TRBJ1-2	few	ASSQTTENYGYT
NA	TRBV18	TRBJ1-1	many	ASSEGANTEAF
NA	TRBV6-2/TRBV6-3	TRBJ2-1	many	ASSLGETNEQF
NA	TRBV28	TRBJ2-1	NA	ASSFPDSMDEQF
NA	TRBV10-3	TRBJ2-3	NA	AISGAADTQY
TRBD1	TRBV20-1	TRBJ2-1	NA	SAPGQGLRNEQF
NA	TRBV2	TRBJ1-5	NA	ASSTNSNQPQH
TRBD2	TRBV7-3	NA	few	ASSPQPGLAWNEQF
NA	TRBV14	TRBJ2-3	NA	ASSQDRKETQY
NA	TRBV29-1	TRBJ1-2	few	SVGPSLAGNYGYT
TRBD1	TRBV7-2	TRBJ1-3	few	ASSFARGTVNTIY
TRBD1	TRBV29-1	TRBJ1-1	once	SVWDSNTEAF
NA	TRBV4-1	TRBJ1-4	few	ASSQDRSRRNEKLF
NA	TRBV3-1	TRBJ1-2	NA	ASSPGLRHGYT
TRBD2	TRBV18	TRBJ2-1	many	ASSPTSGSGYNEQF
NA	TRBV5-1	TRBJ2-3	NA	ASSLGQHTDTQY
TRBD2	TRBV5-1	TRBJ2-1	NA	ASSSLSGGPLDEQF
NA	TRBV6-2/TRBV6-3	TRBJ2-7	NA	ASEQGAHEQY
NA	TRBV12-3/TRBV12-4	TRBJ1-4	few	ASGLTVQGEKLF
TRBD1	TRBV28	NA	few	ASVWKTGEETQY
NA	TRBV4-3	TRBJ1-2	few	ASSQDRIANYGYT
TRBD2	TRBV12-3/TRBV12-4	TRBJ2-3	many	ASSLGRGRPRVEDTDTQY
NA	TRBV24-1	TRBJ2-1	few	ATSDPTGTKSYNEQF
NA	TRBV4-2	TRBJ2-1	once	ASSQALGTGNNEQF
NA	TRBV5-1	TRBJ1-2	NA	ASSLRRGDGYA
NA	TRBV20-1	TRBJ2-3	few	SARSRSGRTDTQY
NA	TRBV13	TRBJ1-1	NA	ATSAVNTEAF
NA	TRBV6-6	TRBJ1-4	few	ASNPDSDRPGLF